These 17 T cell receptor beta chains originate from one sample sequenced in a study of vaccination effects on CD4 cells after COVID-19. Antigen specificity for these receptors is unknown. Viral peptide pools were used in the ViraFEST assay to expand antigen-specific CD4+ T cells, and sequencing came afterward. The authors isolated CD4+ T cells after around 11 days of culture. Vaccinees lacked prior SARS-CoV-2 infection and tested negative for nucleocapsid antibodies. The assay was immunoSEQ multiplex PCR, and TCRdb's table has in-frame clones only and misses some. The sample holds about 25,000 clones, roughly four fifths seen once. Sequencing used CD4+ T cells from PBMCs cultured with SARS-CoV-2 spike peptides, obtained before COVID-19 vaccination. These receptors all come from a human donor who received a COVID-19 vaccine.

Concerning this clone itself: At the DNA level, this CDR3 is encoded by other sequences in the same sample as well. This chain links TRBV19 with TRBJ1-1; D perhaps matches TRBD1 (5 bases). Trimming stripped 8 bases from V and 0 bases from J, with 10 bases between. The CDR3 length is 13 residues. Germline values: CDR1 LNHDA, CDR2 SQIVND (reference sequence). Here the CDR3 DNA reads TGTGCCAGTTCTGGGACCCTGAACACTGAAGCTTTCTTT. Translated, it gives CASSGTLNTEAFF.

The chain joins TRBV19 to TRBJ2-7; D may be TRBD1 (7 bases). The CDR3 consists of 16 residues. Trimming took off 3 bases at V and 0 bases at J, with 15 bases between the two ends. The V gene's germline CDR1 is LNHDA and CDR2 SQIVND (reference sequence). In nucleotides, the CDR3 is TGTGCCAGTAGTATGTCGGGGGCAGGGGGCTCCTACGAGCAGTACTTC. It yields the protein CASSMSGAGGSYEQYF.

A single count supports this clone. CDR3 residues: CASSQGGQTNEKLFF. The CDR3 region has the DNA TGTGCCAGCAGCCAAGGGGGGCAAACTAATGAAAAACTGTTTTTT. This chain links TRBV3-1 (or the pseudogene TRBV3-2) with TRBJ1-4; weak D call: TRBD1 (6 bases). The germline CDR1 and CDR2 sequences are LGHDT and YNNKEL (reference sequence). Trimming took 1 base from V and 1 from J, leaving 7 bases between them. This CDR3 spans 15 amino acids.

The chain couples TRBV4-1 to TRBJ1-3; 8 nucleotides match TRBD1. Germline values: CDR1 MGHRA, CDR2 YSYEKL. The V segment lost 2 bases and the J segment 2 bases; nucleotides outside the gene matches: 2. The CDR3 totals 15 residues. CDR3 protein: CASSQPTGAGNTIYF. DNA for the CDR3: TGCGCCAGCAGCCAACCGACAGGGGCTGGAAACACCATATATTTT.

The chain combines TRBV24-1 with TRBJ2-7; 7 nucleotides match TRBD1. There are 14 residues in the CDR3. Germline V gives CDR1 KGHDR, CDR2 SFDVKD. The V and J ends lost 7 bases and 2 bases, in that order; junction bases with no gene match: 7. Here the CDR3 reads CATRAGQEAYEQYF. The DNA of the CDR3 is TGTGCCACCAGGGCCGGACAGGAAGCCTACGAGCAGTACTTC.

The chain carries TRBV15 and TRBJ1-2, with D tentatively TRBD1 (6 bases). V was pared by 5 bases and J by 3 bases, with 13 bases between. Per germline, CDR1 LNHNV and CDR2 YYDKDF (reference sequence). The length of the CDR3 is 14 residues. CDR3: CATSLWGADYGYTF. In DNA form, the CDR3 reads TGTGCCACCAGCCTGTGGGGGGCGGACTATGGCTACACCTTC.

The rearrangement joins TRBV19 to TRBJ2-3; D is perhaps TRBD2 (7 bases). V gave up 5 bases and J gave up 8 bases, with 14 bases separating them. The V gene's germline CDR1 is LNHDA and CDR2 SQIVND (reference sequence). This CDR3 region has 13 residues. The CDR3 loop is CASSGQGRGTQYF. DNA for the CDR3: TGTGCCAGTAGTGGGCAGGGGAGGGGTACGCAGTATTTT.

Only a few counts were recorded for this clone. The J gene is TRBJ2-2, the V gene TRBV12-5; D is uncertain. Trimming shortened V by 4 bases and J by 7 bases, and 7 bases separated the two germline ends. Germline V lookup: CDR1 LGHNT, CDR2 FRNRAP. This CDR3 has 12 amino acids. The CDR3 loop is CASGWLRGELFF. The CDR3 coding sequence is TGTGCTAGTGGTTGGTTGCGCGGGGAGCTGTTTTTT.

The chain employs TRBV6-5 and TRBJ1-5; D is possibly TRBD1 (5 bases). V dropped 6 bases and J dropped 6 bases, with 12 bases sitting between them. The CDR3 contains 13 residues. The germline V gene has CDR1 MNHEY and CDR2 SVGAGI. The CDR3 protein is CASRGPGPQPQHF. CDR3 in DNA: TGTGCCAGCAGAGGGCCGGGACCTCAGCCCCAGCATTTT.

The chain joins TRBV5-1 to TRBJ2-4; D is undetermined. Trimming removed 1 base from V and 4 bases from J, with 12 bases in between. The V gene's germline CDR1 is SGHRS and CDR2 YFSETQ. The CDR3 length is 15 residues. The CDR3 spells CASSLLGLSKNIQYF. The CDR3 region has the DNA TGCGCCAGCAGCTTGTTGGGTTTGTCGAAAAACATTCAGTACTTC.

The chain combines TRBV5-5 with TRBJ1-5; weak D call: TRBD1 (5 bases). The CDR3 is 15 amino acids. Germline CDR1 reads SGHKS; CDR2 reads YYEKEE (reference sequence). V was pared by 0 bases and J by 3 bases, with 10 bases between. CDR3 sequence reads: CASSLEAGVNQPQHF. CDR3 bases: TGTGCCAGCAGCTTGGAGGCGGGGGTCAATCAGCCCCAGCATTTT.

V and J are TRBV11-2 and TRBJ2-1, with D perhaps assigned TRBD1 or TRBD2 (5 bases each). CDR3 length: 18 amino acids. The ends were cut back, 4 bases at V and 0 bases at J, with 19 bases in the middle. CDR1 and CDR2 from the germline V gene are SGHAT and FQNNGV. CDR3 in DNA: TGTGCCAGCAGCTCCCTATATGTGGGGGTGCCCTCCTACAATGAGCAGTTCTTC. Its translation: CASSSLYVGVPSYNEQFF.

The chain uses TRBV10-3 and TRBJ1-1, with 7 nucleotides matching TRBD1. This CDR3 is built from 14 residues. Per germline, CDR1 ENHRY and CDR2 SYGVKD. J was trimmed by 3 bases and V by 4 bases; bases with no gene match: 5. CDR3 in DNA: TGTGCCATCAGTGCGACAGGGTCGGACACTGAAGCTTTCTTT. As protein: CAISATGSDTEAFF.

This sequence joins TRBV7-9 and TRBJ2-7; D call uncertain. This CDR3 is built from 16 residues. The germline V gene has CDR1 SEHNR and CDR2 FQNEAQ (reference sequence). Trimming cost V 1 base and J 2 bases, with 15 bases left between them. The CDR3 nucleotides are TGTGCCAGCAGCTTAGAAAGTCTGGGCAGTACCTACGAGCAGTACTTC. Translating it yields CASSLESLGSTYEQYF.

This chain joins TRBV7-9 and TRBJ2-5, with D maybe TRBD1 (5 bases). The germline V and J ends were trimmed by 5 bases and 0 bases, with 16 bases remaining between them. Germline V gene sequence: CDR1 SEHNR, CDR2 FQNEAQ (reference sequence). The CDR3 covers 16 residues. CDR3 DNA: TGTGCCAGCAGCAATCAGCTCAACAGGAACCAAGAGACCCAGTACTTC. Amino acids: CASSNQLNRNQETQYF.

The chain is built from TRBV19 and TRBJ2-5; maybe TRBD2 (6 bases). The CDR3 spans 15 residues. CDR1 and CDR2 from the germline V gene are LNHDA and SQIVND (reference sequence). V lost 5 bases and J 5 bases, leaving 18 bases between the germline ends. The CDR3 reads CASSPLGGNVETQYF. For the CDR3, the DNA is TGTGCCAGTAGTCCACTGGGGGGTAACGTGGAGACCCAGTACTTC.

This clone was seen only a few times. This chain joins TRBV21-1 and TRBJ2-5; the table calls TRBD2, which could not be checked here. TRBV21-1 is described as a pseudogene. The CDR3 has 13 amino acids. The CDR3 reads CASNDIAGETQYF. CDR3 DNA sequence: TGTGCCAGCAATGATATAGCGGGTGAGACCCAGTACTTC.